This TCR beta chain was documented in a study of T cells in localized non-small cell lung cancer. The protocol was immunoSEQ multiplex PCR, while the TCRdb copy is restricted to in-frame clones and leaves out a portion. The sample shows over 45,000 clones, around nine tenths of them seen only once. Trimming took off 3 bases at V and 2 bases at J, with 7 bases between the two ends. The CDR3 runs to 13 residues. Germline assignment: CDR1 MNHEY and CDR2 SMNVEV (reference sequence). Comment on this clone: Other DNA sequences of this sample code for an identical CDR3.

This sequence originates from a female donor with stage II lung adenocarcinoma. The chain employs TRBV27 and TRBJ1-1; D remains ambiguous. Sequences were derived from PBMCs, sampled before any cancer treatment. CDR3 nucleotide sequence: TGTGCCAGCAGTTTGGGAGGAAACACTGAAGCTTTCTTT. This gives the protein CASSLGGNTEAFF.